The 7 T cell receptor beta chains listed next were all sequenced from one sample in a study of blood T cell repertoires in COVID-19 (dated by TCRdb to the early 2020s). Library creation used the immunoSEQ multiplex PCR assay. The immuneACCESS repertoire file appears here via TCRdb, limited to in-frame rearrangements. These files lack a portion of the clones; in checked studies, under half of the deficit traces to unresolved V genes, and the cause of the others is not known. This sample comprises tens of thousands of clones, 70% to 90% of them detected only once. In total, the top ten clones hold 15% of the sample. Sample: peripheral blood. The receptors here all came from a woman of 80 years or more with acute or convalescent COVID-19.

The V gene is TRBV4-2, the J gene TRBJ2-7; 11 bases are shared with TRBD2. The V gene's germline CDR1 is LGHNA and CDR2 YNFKEQ. V was clipped by 1 base and J by 0 bases; unmatched bases: 5. This CDR3 is 17 amino acids long. The CDR3 DNA is TGTGCCAGCAGCCAAGGGGAGGGGACTAGCGGCTCCTACGAGCAGTACTTC. Its protein product is CASSQGEGTSGSYEQYF.

The V and J genes are TRBV19 and TRBJ1-1; D ambiguous. CDR1 and CDR2 from the germline V gene are LNHDA and SQIVND (reference sequence). Trimming shortened V by 7 bases and J by 4 bases, and 7 bases separated the two germline ends. The CDR3 has 11 amino acids. CDR3 nucleotides: TGTGCCAGTATATCGGGCACTGAAGCTTTCTTT. Protein product: CASISGTEAFF.

The chain uses TRBV7-3 and TRBJ2-1, with 10 nucleotides matching TRBD2. With 5 bases clipped from V and 9 bases from J, the junction kept 10 bases outside the gene matches. In germline, CDR1 is SGHTA, CDR2 FQGTGA. The CDR3 loop spans 15 amino acids. The CDR3 spells CASSQSSGGGSEQFF. As DNA, the CDR3 is TGTGCCAGCAGCCAATCTAGCGGGGGAGGCAGTGAGCAGTTCTTC.

This chain's CDR3 is CASRRTGGSYEQYF. In DNA form, the CDR3 reads TGTGCCAGCAGAAGGACAGGGGGCTCCTACGAGCAGTACTTC. The chain uses TRBV6-5 and TRBJ2-7; 10 bases are shared with TRBD1. This CDR3 contains 14 residues. V shed 6 bases, J shed 0 bases, and the junction held 2 bases outside the gene matches. Germline CDR1 MNHEY, CDR2 SVGAGI.

This clone was observed once. V gene TRBV19 combines with J gene TRBJ1-5; 9 bases line up with TRBD1. This CDR3 contains 16 residues. V dropped 5 bases and J dropped 3; count of bases not matched to a gene: 8. CDR1 is LNHDA and CDR2 is SQIVND in the germline V gene (reference sequence). The CDR3 here is CASSLLQGATNQPQHF. DNA for the CDR3: TGTGCCAGTAGTCTGCTACAGGGGGCCACCAATCAGCCCCAGCATTTT.

The chain employs TRBV19 and TRBJ1-2, with D perhaps matching TRBD1 (6 bases). Germline V gives CDR1 LNHDA, CDR2 SQIVND (reference sequence). The CDR3 has 17 amino acids. V was shortened by 1 base and J by 4 bases, with 19 bases between the two germline ends. The CDR3 loop reads CASSIVTGRGPFYGYTF. The CDR3 nucleotides are TGTGCCAGTAGTATAGTCACGGGCAGGGGACCCTTCTATGGCTACACCTTC.

The rearrangement links TRBV2 to TRBJ1-1; D ambiguous. Germline CDR1 reads SNHLY; CDR2 reads FYNNEI. This CDR3 contains 10 residues. Trimming left V 7 bases short and J 6 bases short, with 6 bases between. The CDR3 DNA reads TGTGCCAGCACCCAGTCTGAAGCTTTCTTT. Amino acid sequence: CASTQSEAFF.